Below, 13 T cell receptor beta chains from the same sample are listed, as sequenced in a study of beta chain features in type 1 diabetes. The entirety of the isolated RNA underwent reverse transcription, so expressed TCRB transcripts were sequenced. Libraries were prepared by immunoSEQ multiplex PCR; TCRdb keeps only in-frame clonotypes and omits some of them. The table lists hundreds of thousands of clones, around 15% of them singletons. Material: central memory CD4+ T cells from blood. The receptors stem from a man aged 25 to 40 in good health.

This rearrangement joins TRBV5-8 to TRBJ2-3; 10 positions match TRBD1. With V trimmed by 2 bases and J by 4 bases, 4 bases remained unmatched. Per the germline V gene, CDR1 is SGHTS and CDR2 is YDEGEE. This CDR3 has 15 residues. CDR3 residues: CASSFGTGAADTQYF. The CDR3 DNA sequence: TGTGCCAGCAGCTTCGGGACAGGGGCTGCAGATACGCAGTATTTT.

This clone was observed at least ten times. The chain employs TRBV14 and TRBJ2-1, with D possibly being TRBD2 (6 bases). Germline V gene data show CDR1 as SGHDN and CDR2 as FVKESK. With 4 bases removed from V and 8 bases from J, the gap between germline ends came to 18 bases. The length of the CDR3 is 15 residues. The CDR3 sequence is CASSLEGLRGYEQFF. In DNA, the CDR3 is TGTGCCAGCAGCCTAGAGGGACTCCGGGGGTATGAGCAGTTCTTC.

The chain links TRBV29-1 to TRBJ1-4; 8 bases agree with TRBD1. CDR1 is SQVTM and CDR2 is ANQGSEA in the germline V gene. After removal of 7 bases from V and 7 bases from J, the junction contained 8 bases not matched to a gene. The CDR3 spans 13 residues. The CDR3 DNA sequence: TGCAGCGCCCAGGGGGCTTCGTTTGAAAAACTGTTTTTT. This codes for CSAQGASFEKLFF.

This clone has a handful of counts. The gene calls are TRBV4-3 and TRBJ1-2; a possible D gene is TRBD1 (5 bases). The CDR3 length is 15 residues. Germline V gene lookup returns CDR1 LGHNA and CDR2 YSLEER. Trimming cost V 0 bases and J 4 bases, with 12 bases left between them. The CDR3 here is CASSQDQLQAYGYTF. CDR3 DNA: TGCGCCAGCAGCCAAGATCAGTTACAGGCCTATGGCTACACCTTC.

At least ten counts were recorded for this clone. The chain carries TRBV4-3 and TRBJ2-4; unclear D gene. V was trimmed by 1 base and J by 7 bases, leaving 11 bases between them. This CDR3 contains 14 residues. The V gene's germline CDR1 is LGHNA and CDR2 YSLEER. CDR3 loop: CASSQAPGRNIQYF. The CDR3 DNA sequence: TGCGCCAGCAGCCAAGCCCCTGGCAGGAACATTCAGTACTTC.

This clone turned up a few times. Here the CDR3 reads CASSWGRSSYEQYF. The CDR3 DNA follows: TGCGCCAGCAGCTGGGGGCGATCCTCCTACGAGCAGTACTTC. This chain connects TRBV5-1 to TRBJ2-7; TRBD1 is a possible D gene (6 bases). The CDR3 covers 14 residues. Trimming removed 3 bases from V and 0 bases from J, with 10 bases in between. Per the germline V gene, CDR1 is SGHRS and CDR2 is YFSETQ. The whole variable domain, filled in from reference TRBV5-1 and TRBJ2-7, reads KAGVTQTPRYLIKTRGQQVTLSCSPISGHRSVSWYQQTPGQGLQFLFEYFSETQRNKGNFPGRFSGRQFSNSRSEMNVSTLELGDSALYLCASSWGRSSYEQYFGPGTRLTVT.

The chain recombines TRBV6-5 with TRBJ2-3; D perhaps matches TRBD1 (6 bases). The length of the CDR3 is 14 residues. Germline CDR1 MNHEY, CDR2 SVGAGI. V was cut by 5 bases and J by 5 bases, with 14 bases left in between. The CDR3 loop reads CASSPRTVRDTQYF. CDR3 in DNA: TGTGCCAGCAGTCCCCGGACAGTTCGAGATACGCAGTATTTT.

At least ten counts were recorded for this clone. The chain employs TRBV7-9 and TRBJ2-5; D gene ambiguous. Trimming cost V 0 bases and J 4 bases, with 6 bases left between them. The CDR3 has 13 amino acids. Germline values: CDR1 SEHNR, CDR2 FQNEAQ (reference sequence). The CDR3 DNA reads as TGTGCCAGCAGCTTAGCGGCATCAGAGACCCAGTACTTC. Protein: CASSLAASETQYF.

This chain connects TRBV6-6 to TRBJ2-5; D is perhaps TRBD1 (5 bases). Germline CDR1 is MNHNY and CDR2 is SVGAGI (reference sequence). V was shortened by 10 bases and J by 5 bases, with 20 bases between the two germline ends. The CDR3 is 14 residues long. The CDR3 is CATLQGGRRETQYF. DNA for the CDR3: TGTGCCACTCTCCAGGGTGGCCGGCGTGAGACCCAGTACTTC.

This clone was counted a few times. The chain couples TRBV19 to TRBJ1-2; D gene ambiguous. The CDR3 length is 13 residues. Germline CDR1 and CDR2: LNHDA and SQIVND (reference sequence). V lost 8 bases and J 4 bases, leaving 14 bases between the germline ends. CDR3 protein: CASSQKGSYGYTF. The CDR3 DNA reads as TGTGCCAGTTCCCAGAAGGGCAGCTATGGCTACACCTTC.

V gene TRBV7-6 combines with J gene TRBJ2-2, with a tentative D call TRBD1 (6 bases). This CDR3 spans 16 amino acids. Trimming took 6 bases from V and 1 from J, leaving 15 bases between them. Germline lookup yields CDR1 SGHVS and CDR2 FNYEAQ. The DNA for the CDR3 is TGTGCCAGCAGTTCCCATCAGACAGGGAACACCGGGGAGCTGTTTTTT. Translating it yields CASSSHQTGNTGELFF.

This clone was counted only a few times. The rearrangement joins TRBV11-2 to TRBJ2-7, with a weak D call TRBD1 (6 bases). The germline gives CDR1 SGHAT, CDR2 FQNNGV. CDR3 length equals 15 residues. The V end was cut by 8 bases, the J end by 1 base, with 18 bases between. The CDR3 DNA reads TGTGCCAGCCAGGGATTCGGGCAGGGGTCCTACGAGCAGTACTTC. Residues: CASQGFGQGSYEQYF.

This clone was picked up a small number of times. V and J are TRBV19 and TRBJ1-5, with 7 bases that match TRBD1. V dropped 5 bases and J dropped 3; count of bases not matched to a gene: 10. This CDR3 is 16 amino acids long. Germline CDR1 LNHDA, CDR2 SQIVND (reference sequence). CDR3 residues: CASSDRQGINNQPQHF. The CDR3 nucleotides read TGTGCCAGTAGTGACAGACAGGGTATAAACAATCAGCCCCAGCATTTT.